Below are 22 T cell receptor beta chains sequenced from a single sample in a study of blood T cell repertoires in COVID-19. Method: immunoSEQ multiplex PCR; TCRdb's copy keeps in-frame clones and lacks some. The sample shows under 250,000 clones, approximately 85% of them seen only once. The sample consisted of peripheral blood. The receptors were gathered from a woman aged 70 to 79 with COVID-19, enrolled during active disease.

The chain joins TRBV19 to TRBJ1-4, with TRBD1 as a possible D gene (5 bases). Germline CDR1 LNHDA, CDR2 SQIVND (reference sequence). The CDR3 consists of 15 residues. Trimming took off 4 bases at V and 0 bases at J, with 9 bases between the two ends. As DNA, the CDR3 is TGTGCCAGTAGTAGGCGGACATCAACTAATGAAAAACTGTTTTTT. Its protein product is CASSRRTSTNEKLFF.

The genes are TRBV5-1 and TRBJ1-1, with TRBD1 identical over 10 bases. From germline, CDR1 is SGHRS and CDR2 YFSETQ. Trimming at V came to 4 bases and at J to 2 bases, leaving 8 bases not matched to a gene. The CDR3 contains 16 residues. The CDR3 is CASSQTRQGANTEAFF. The CDR3 bases are TGCGCCAGCAGCCAAACCAGACAGGGGGCAAACACTGAAGCTTTCTTT.

CDR3 sequence reads: CASSQGRGEFYGYTF. For the CDR3, the DNA is TGTGCCAGTAGTCAAGGCAGGGGGGAGTTCTATGGCTACACCTTC. J is TRBJ1-2 and V is TRBV19, with 7 bases lining up with TRBD1. This CDR3 region has 15 residues. V shed 5 bases, J shed 4 bases, and the junction held 10 bases outside the gene matches. Germline CDR1 and CDR2: LNHDA and SQIVND (reference sequence).

This rearrangement joins TRBV6-1 to TRBJ1-2; a possible D gene is TRBD1 (5 bases). V shed 3 bases and J shed 3 bases, with 11 bases lying between them. Germline-derived CDR1 and CDR2 are MNHNS and SASEGT. The CDR3 length is 14 residues. CDR3 bases: TGTGCCAGCAGTGAGGGGCCGCTACACTATGGCTACACCTTC. Encoded protein: CASSEGPLHYGYTF.

This clone was picked up one time. The CDR3 sequence: CAISEEYSNQPQHF. The DNA for the CDR3 is TGTGCCATCAGTGAGGAGTATAGCAATCAGCCCCAGCATTTT. The chain is built from TRBV10-3 and TRBJ1-5; no clear D. Trimming cost V 2 bases and J 0 bases, with 5 bases left between them. This CDR3 has 14 amino acids. From germline, CDR1 is ENHRY and CDR2 SYGVKD.

This clone was detected only once. The gene calls are TRBV4-2 and TRBJ2-7; 11 nucleotides line up with TRBD1. Germline V CDR1 and CDR2: LGHNA, YNFKEQ. V gave up 4 bases and J gave up 0 bases; unmatched junction bases: 2. The CDR3 consists of 15 residues. DNA of the CDR3: TGTGCCAGCAGCCCCGGGACAGGGGGCTCCTACGAGCAGTACTTC. This encodes CASSPGTGGSYEQYF.

The CDR3 DNA sequence: TGCACCAGCAGCCGAGGACAGTACTATGGCTACACCTTC. Amino acid sequence: CTSSRGQYYGYTF. The chain employs TRBV1 and TRBJ1-2; no DNA check was done on the table's D call, TRBD1. TRBV1 is reported as a pseudogene. CDR3 size: 13 residues.

The chain joins TRBV7-9 to TRBJ1-1; the D gene is possibly TRBD1 (6 bases). V lost 5 bases and J lost 1, with 11 bases in between. The CDR3 runs 14 residues. Germline CDR1 SEHNR, CDR2 FQNEAQ (reference sequence). This CDR3 reads CASSPDRTNTEAFF. Here the CDR3 DNA reads TGTGCCAGCAGCCCCGACAGGACGAACACTGAAGCTTTCTTT.

The rearrangement joins TRBV4-2 to TRBJ2-7; 9 nucleotides align to TRBD2. The germline gives CDR1 LGHNA, CDR2 YNFKEQ. The trim removed 4 bases at V and 0 bases at J, leaving 7 bases unmatched. The CDR3 totals 16 residues. CDR3 loop: CASSRQAGGTSYEQYF. The DNA of the CDR3 is TGTGCCAGCAGCCGCCAAGCGGGGGGAACCTCCTACGAGCAGTACTTC.

The CDR3: CSASFRTGGKGSYNEQFF. CDR3 bases: TGCAGTGCTAGTTTTCGGACAGGGGGCAAGGGCTCCTACAATGAGCAGTTCTTC. This sequence joins TRBV20-1 and TRBJ2-1; 11 positions match TRBD1. V lost 3 bases and J lost 0; bases outside the gene matches: 10. The CDR3 consists of 18 residues. CDR1 is DFQATT and CDR2 is SNEGSKA in the germline V gene (reference sequence).

DNA of the CDR3: TGTGCCACCCGGGACAGGGGTCAGCCCCAGCATTTT. Encoded protein: CATRDRGQPQHF. This sequence joins TRBV6-5 and TRBJ1-5; 10 bases fit TRBD1. Germline loops: CDR1 MNHEY, CDR2 SVGAGI. V shed 10 bases, J shed 6 bases, and the junction held 3 bases outside the gene matches. The CDR3 totals 12 residues.

J is TRBJ1-2 and V is TRBV6-2 or TRBV6-3; 9 positions match TRBD1. The germline V gene encodes CDR1 MNHEY and CDR2 SVGEGT. This CDR3 region has 15 residues. V was pared by 5 bases and J by 8 bases, with 12 bases of the junction left unmatched. CDR3 coding DNA: TGTGCCAGCAGTCCGGGACAGGGAATAATTTGGGGCTACACCTTC. This gives the protein CASSPGQGIIWGYTF.

The V and J genes are TRBV19 and TRBJ2-5; TRBD2 aligns across 8 bases. The trim removed 10 bases at V and 5 bases at J, leaving 15 bases unmatched. CDR3 size: 15 residues. Germline values: CDR1 LNHDA, CDR2 SQIVND (reference sequence). DNA of the CDR3: TGTGCCAACATCGGTCCGGGACTAGAACGGGAGACCCAGTACTTC. This gives the protein CANIGPGLERETQYF.

CDR3: CASSPPGTGPYEQYF. DNA of the CDR3: TGTGCCAGCTCACCACCCGGGACAGGACCGTACGAGCAGTACTTC. This chain connects TRBV18 to TRBJ2-7; 8 positions agree with TRBD1. This CDR3 region has 15 residues. With 0 bases clipped from V and 4 bases from J, the junction kept 5 bases outside the gene matches. Germline V CDR1 and CDR2: KGHSH, LQKENI.

The chain employs TRBV3-1 (or the pseudogene TRBV3-2) and TRBJ2-5; D may be TRBD2 (7 bases). The germline CDR1 and CDR2 sequences are LGHDT and YNNKEL (reference sequence). V was cut by 5 bases and J by 7 bases, with 17 bases left in between. The CDR3 consists of 14 residues. The CDR3 nucleotides are TGTGCCAGCAGCTCGCCGGAAGGGGGGGGGACCCAGTACTTC. Its protein is CASSSPEGGGTQYF.

The chain joins TRBV7-3 to TRBJ1-1; D is uncertain. Per germline, CDR1 SGHTA and CDR2 FQGTGA. CDR3 size: 14 residues. V was clipped by 5 bases and J by 4 bases, with 14 bases between them. The CDR3 bases are TGTGCCAGCAGCCCCATTCCCGGGGTCACTGAAGCTTTCTTT. Translating gives CASSPIPGVTEAFF.

The chain combines TRBV7-9 with TRBJ2-1; 8 bases agree with TRBD2. This CDR3 region has 14 residues. Germline assignment: CDR1 SEHNR and CDR2 FQNEAQ (reference sequence). Losses at the gene ends were 5 bases for V and 4 bases for J; bases not matched to a gene: 4. In nucleotides, the CDR3 is TGTGCCAGCAGCAATAGCGGGACGTACAATGAGCAGTTCTTC. Translated: CASSNSGTYNEQFF.

The chain joins TRBV5-1 to TRBJ2-7, with TRBD2 matching 8 bases. Germline V CDR1 and CDR2: SGHRS, YFSETQ. CDR3 length equals 12 residues. Germline trimming cut 10 bases from V and 5 bases from J; bases unmatched to any gene: 8. The CDR3 here is CASQRGRDEQYF. The CDR3, as DNA: TGCGCCTCACAGCGGGGGCGCGACGAGCAGTACTTC.

The CDR3 reads CASSRGLAGSETQYF. The CDR3 coding sequence is TGTGCCAGCAGCCGAGGACTAGCGGGTTCAGAGACCCAGTACTTC. The chain carries TRBV3-1 (or the pseudogene TRBV3-2) and TRBJ2-5; TRBD2 aligns across 11 bases. Germline V CDR1 and CDR2: LGHDT, YNNKEL (reference sequence). The length of the CDR3 is 15 residues. V was pared by 4 bases and J by 4 bases, with 5 bases of the junction left unmatched.

This rearrangement joins TRBV2 to TRBJ1-2; 10 bases align to TRBD1. The CDR3 totals 15 residues. CDR1 and CDR2 (germline): SNHLY, FYNNEI. V shed 6 bases and J 3 bases; nucleotides not matched to a gene: 7. Here the CDR3 reads CASSQPDRGDYGYTF. The CDR3, as DNA: TGTGCCAGCAGCCAACCGGACAGGGGGGACTATGGCTACACCTTC. The entire variable domain, with the rest obtained from reference TRBV2 and TRBJ1-2, is as follows: EPEVTQTPSHQVTQMGQEVILRCVPISNHLYFYWYRQILGQKVEFLVSFYNNEISEKSEIFDDQFSVERPDGSNFTLKIRSTKLEDSAMYFCASSQPDRGDYGYTFGSGTRLTVV.

This clone occurred a few times. The gene calls are TRBV7-8 and TRBJ2-5, with 7 bases lining up with TRBD2. CDR3 length: 14 residues. Germline V gene sequence: CDR1 SGHVS, CDR2 FQNEAQ. Unmatched junction bases numbered 8, after V lost 5 bases and J lost 5 bases. The CDR3, as DNA: TGTGCCAGCAGCGCATGGGCGGGAGATGAGACCCAGTACTTC. It translates to CASSAWAGDETQYF.

The gene calls are TRBV3-1 (or the pseudogene TRBV3-2) and TRBJ1-2, with 7 bases fitting TRBD1. CDR1 and CDR2 from the germline V gene are LGHDT and YNNKEL (reference sequence). This CDR3 has 14 amino acids. V lost 4 bases to trimming and J lost 5 bases; unmatched junction nucleotides: 7. CDR3 residues: CASSLGQASYGYTF. CDR3 DNA sequence: TGTGCCAGCAGCCTTGGACAGGCCTCTTATGGCTACACCTTC.